This T cell receptor beta chain was obtained from a study of blood T cell repertoires in COVID-19. Turning to the study itself: In each case, the material was cDNA or gDNA derived from T cells, B-cell-depleted T cells, or PBMCs.

The CDR3 extends over 13 amino acids. Trimming left V 10 bases short and J 0 bases short, with 12 bases between. The germline V gene has CDR1 SGHRS and CDR2 YFSETQ. The recovered donors of Cohort 3 showed two negative PCRs, clearance, or symptom resolution. Methods used by the authors: The authors estimated nucleated cell counts from reference gene primer amplification. TCRdb's copy holds only in-frame clones and misses some; the assay was immunoSEQ multiplex PCR. The DNA was the basis for D and trimming; V, J and clone size are from that table. Here the sample spans 180,000 or so clones, about 83% being singletons.

The chain has TRBV5-1 and TRBJ2-3; no reliable D call. Source material: PBMCs or T cells enriched from blood (not recorded which). The clonotype originates from a woman aged 30 to 39 who had recovered from COVID-19. For the CDR3, the DNA is TGCGCCGCTAGAGAACCAAGCACAGATACGCAGTATTTT. Translating gives CAAREPSTDTQYF.